This T cell receptor beta chain was profiled in a study of CD8+CD57+ T cells in acquired aplastic anemia. At the level of the study: Sorted CD4+ plus CD8+ cells gave DNA averaging around 3 ug.

CDR3 length equals 15 residues. Germline CDR1 is ENHRY and CDR2 is SYGVKD. According to the study, genomic DNA was the template for TCR beta VDJ and CDR3 profiling. Via MiXCR, TCRdb re-called the reads, giving one row per CDR3 protein. The table shows roughly 190,000 distinct CDR3 sequences, with roughly half occurring only once. Overall study findings and caveats: Fewer than 35 shared CD8+ CDR3s appeared highly expressed within patients' immunodominant clones.

Those patients picked for sequencing had displayed CD8+CD57+ cell expansion on flow cytometry. Untreated patients provided the blood samples, with no therapy given before sampling. Concerning this clonotype itself: Antigen: not known. At one of its ends the junction is not consistent with the germline gene, which may arise from a read error.

This TCR derives from a human donor with aplastic anemia. The chain has TRBV10-3 and TRBJ1-2; D not certain. Sequencing was done on a sample of sorted CD4+, CD8+, or CD8+CD57+ T cells (not recorded which) from PBMCs. The chain's CDR3 is CASSESGSPLYGYTF. The CDR3, as DNA: TGTGCCAGCAGTGAGTCCGGGTCCCCCTTATATGGCTACACCTTC.